A single sample gave rise to the 30 T cell receptor beta chains below, sequenced in a study of T cells in Graves' hyperthyroidism and ophthalmopathy. Amplification of TCR beta CDR3 regions used RNA as the template. The HTBI primer set was used in a first-round RT-PCR of the TCR CDR3. MiXCR, applied by TCRdb to the multiplex PCR reads, yields one record per CDR3 protein. Of 550,000 to 700,000 distinct CDR3 sequences listed, roughly 14% were seen once; the top ten hold around 4%. Sequenced input: blood. The source of these receptors is a woman aged 35 to 49 with Graves' ophthalmopathy.

This clonotype was picked up many times. The chain couples TRBV28 to TRBJ2-7, with D possibly matching TRBD1 (6 bases). V lost 4 bases and J lost 2, with 15 bases in between. The CDR3 has 15 residues. Germline V gene data show CDR1 as MDHEN and CDR2 as SYDVKM. This CDR3 reads CASSWRGSGAYEQYF. The CDR3 bases are TGTGCCAGCAGTTGGCGCGGGTCAGGGGCCTACGAGCAGTACTTC.

The chain uses TRBV27 and TRBJ2-5; TRBD1 or TRBD2 may be the D gene (5 bases each). This CDR3 region has 15 residues. CDR1 is MNHEY, CDR2 SMNVEV, per germline (reference sequence). Trimming pared 7 bases from V and 5 bases from J, leaving 20 bases between. The CDR3 loop is CASTKTGQGWETQYF. The CDR3, as DNA: TGTGCCAGCACCAAAACGGGGCAGGGATGGGAGACCCAGTACTTC.

The sample holds many counts of this clonotype. V and J are TRBV29-1 and TRBJ1-1, with D hard to call. Germline values: CDR1 SQVTM, CDR2 ANQGSEA. The CDR3 consists of 11 residues. V lost 8 bases to trimming and J lost 0 bases, with 7 bases between them. The CDR3 protein is CSILMNTEAFF. Written as DNA, the CDR3 is TGCAGCATCCTCATGAACACTGAAGCTTTCTTT.

This clonotype was found many times. The chain couples TRBV7-9 to TRBJ2-6, with no clear D. Trimming cost V 2 bases and J 3 bases, with 5 bases left between them. The CDR3 spans 14 residues. The germline V gene encodes CDR1 SEHNR and CDR2 FQNEAQ (reference sequence). CDR3 coding DNA: TGTGCCAGCAGCTTAAGATATGGGGCCAACGTCCTGACTTTC. It encodes CASSLRYGANVLTF.

This clonotype was counted a few times. This sequence joins TRBV6-2 or TRBV6-3 and TRBJ1-5, with TRBD1 matching 7 bases. Germline CDR1 MNHEY, CDR2 SVGEGT. The CDR3 consists of 14 residues. Trimming at V came to 6 bases and at J to 6 bases, leaving 8 bases not matched to a gene. Here the CDR3 DNA reads TGTGCCAGCAGGGAGGACAGGCTGAGTCAGCCCCAGCATTTT. It specifies CASREDRLSQPQHF.

In its sample, this clonotype was seen many times. The rearrangement joins TRBV28 to TRBJ2-5, with D unresolved. CDR3 size: 13 residues. V was shortened by 6 bases and J by 5 bases, with 13 bases between the two germline ends. The V gene's germline CDR1 is MDHEN and CDR2 SYDVKM. The CDR3 bases are TGTGCCAGCAGCCAGCGAGGATGGGAGACCCAGTACTTC. This translates into CASSQRGWETQYF. Full variable domain (missing parts from reference TRBV28 and TRBJ2-5): DVKVTQSSRYLVKRTGEKVFLECVQDMDHENMFWYRQDPGLGLRLIYFSYDVKMKEKGDIPEGYSVSREKKERFSLILESASTNQTSMYLCASSQRGWETQYFGPGTRLLVL.

This clonotype was picked up many times. The chain couples TRBV2 to TRBJ2-7; TRBD1 or TRBD2 may be the D gene (5 bases each). Germline lookup yields CDR1 SNHLY and CDR2 FYNNEI. Trimming left V 6 bases short and J 0 bases short, with 15 bases between. The CDR3 totals 15 residues. CDR3 sequence (DNA): TGTGCCAGCAGCAAAGGGGTTGGGAGCTCCTACGAGCAGTACTTC. It codes for CASSKGVGSSYEQYF.

V usage is TRBV6-5 and J usage is TRBJ1-2; 8 bases agree with TRBD1. After removal of 3 bases from V and 4 bases from J, the junction contained 7 bases not matched to a gene. Germline V gene lookup returns CDR1 MNHEY and CDR2 SVGAGI. The CDR3 spans 15 residues. CDR3 region: CASSYLPGGSYGYTF. The DNA of the CDR3 is TGTGCCAGCAGTTATCTCCCAGGGGGCTCCTATGGCTACACCTTC.

This clonotype was counted at least ten times. The CDR3 reads CASSPVSGANVLTF. For the CDR3, the DNA is TGTGCCAGCAGCCCCGTCTCTGGGGCCAACGTCCTGACTTTC. V is TRBV7-3 and J is TRBJ2-6; the D is unclear. The ends were cut back, 5 bases at V and 0 bases at J, with 5 bases in the middle. The CDR3 covers 14 residues. From germline, CDR1 is SGHTA and CDR2 FQGTGA. The full variable domain, in which reference TRBV7-3 and TRBJ2-6 provide the parts outside the CDR3, is GAGVSQTPSNKVTEKGKYVELRCDPISGHTALYWYRQSLGQGPEFLIYFQGTGAADDSGLPNDRFFAVRPEGSVSTLKIQRTERGDSAVYLCASSPVSGANVLTFGAGSRLTVL.

In this sample, this clonotype turned up many times. The chain links TRBV20-1 to TRBJ1-1; 7 bases are a match to TRBD1. V lost 0 bases and J lost 9; bases outside the gene matches: 4. The CDR3 contains 12 residues. Germline lookup yields CDR1 DFQATT and CDR2 SNEGSKA (reference sequence). CDR3 loop: CSARERGGQAFF. The CDR3 nucleotides read TGCAGTGCTAGAGAACGAGGGGGCCAAGCTTTCTTT.

This clonotype came up many times. V usage is TRBV28 and J usage is TRBJ1-5; no firm D call. The CDR3 length is 13 residues. Trimming shortened V by 4 bases and J by 9 bases, and 13 bases separated the two germline ends. Per the germline V gene, CDR1 is MDHEN and CDR2 is SYDVKM. In DNA form, the CDR3 reads TGTGCCAGCAGTTCCGATCGTTCTGGGCCCCAGCATTTT. Translated: CASSSDRSGPQHF.

This clonotype came up many times. The chain links TRBV29-1 to TRBJ1-1; a weak D match, TRBD1 (5 bases). The CDR3 sequence is 14 residues long. Germline CDR1 is SQVTM and CDR2 is ANQGSEA. V was trimmed by 5 bases and J by 1 base, leaving 14 bases between them. The CDR3 sequence is CSVRAGTGNTEAFF. The DNA for the CDR3 is TGCAGCGTTAGAGCCGGGACGGGGAACACTGAAGCTTTCTTT. Full variable domain (outside the CDR3, taken from reference TRBV29-1 and TRBJ1-1): SAVISQKPSRDICQRGTSLTIQCQVDSQVTMMFWYRQQPGQSLTLIATANQGSEATYESGFVIDKFPISRPNLTFSTLTVSNMSPEDSSIYLCSVRAGTGNTEAFFGQGTRLTVV.

This clonotype came up many times. In DNA form, the CDR3 reads TGTGCCAGTAGTATAGACAGGGTCTATGGCTACACCTTC. Its translation is CASSIDRVYGYTF. The V gene is TRBV19, the J gene TRBJ1-2; D perhaps matches TRBD1 (5 bases). Germline V gene lookup returns CDR1 LNHDA and CDR2 SQIVND (reference sequence). The length of the CDR3 is 13 residues. With 0 bases removed from V and 4 bases from J, the gap between germline ends came to 6 bases. Looking up the rest from reference TRBV19 and TRBJ1-2 gives the full variable domain: DGGITQSPKYLFRKEGQNVTLSCEQNLNHDAMYWYRQDPGQGLRLIYYSQIVNDFQKGDIAEGYSVSREKKESFPLTVTSAQKNPTAFYLCASSIDRVYGYTFGSGTRLTVV.

There are a few counts of this clonotype. V gene TRBV20-1 combines with J gene TRBJ2-2, with a tentative D call TRBD2 (5 bases). This CDR3 comprises 15 residues. Germline loops: CDR1 DFQATT, CDR2 SNEGSKA (reference sequence). V was trimmed by 3 bases and J by 1 base, leaving 12 bases between them. Here the CDR3 reads CSASRTGMNTGELFF. CDR3 in DNA: TGCAGTGCTAGTAGAACGGGGATGAACACCGGGGAGCTGTTTTTT.

CDR3 in amino acids: CASRDSTSNQPQHF. The CDR3 coding sequence is TGTGCCAGCAGAGACAGTACTAGCAATCAGCCCCAGCATTTT. The chain recombines TRBV27 with TRBJ1-5, with D perhaps matching TRBD1 (5 bases). This CDR3 region has 14 residues. Germline CDR1 is MNHEY and CDR2 is SMNVEV (reference sequence). Trimming cost V 6 bases and J 0 bases, with 9 bases left between them.

This clonotype was seen repeatedly, ten times or more. This sequence joins TRBV27 and TRBJ1-2; 9 bases match TRBD1. Germline-derived CDR1 and CDR2 are MNHEY and SMNVEV (reference sequence). The CDR3 sequence is 17 residues long. J gave up 0 bases and V 4 bases, and 9 bases lay outside the gene matches. The CDR3: CASSSRPGQGANYGYTF. CDR3 nucleotide sequence: TGTGCCAGCAGTTCTAGACCGGGACAGGGAGCTAACTATGGCTACACCTTC.

For this clonotype: Just one base apart from a much larger clone, this may be a read error. The chain joins TRBV28 to TRBJ2-7; D may be TRBD2 (6 bases). The V end lost 5 bases, the J end lost 7 bases, and 15 bases lay between the germline ends. CDR1 MDHEN and CDR2 SYDVKM come from the germline V gene. The CDR3 has 13 amino acids. CDR3 in amino acids: CASSLGLRREQYF. DNA for the CDR3: TGTGCCAGCAGTCTGGGACTCCGCCGAGAGCAGTACTTC.

This clonotype was seen many times. V usage is TRBV7-2 and J usage is TRBJ1-5; 7 nucleotides match TRBD1. V shed 11 bases, J shed 4 bases, and the junction held 2 bases outside the gene matches. The CDR3 sequence is 11 residues long. Germline CDR1 reads SGHTA; CDR2 reads FQGNSA. Written as DNA, the CDR3 is TGTACCGGGACAGAAAATCAGCCCCAGCATTTT. Protein sequence: CTGTENQPQHF.

This clonotype was detected many times. The J gene is TRBJ2-7, the V gene TRBV10-3; 9 positions agree with TRBD2. CDR1 ENHRY and CDR2 SYGVKD come from the germline V gene. CDR3 size: 16 residues. With V trimmed by 2 bases and J by 2 bases, 7 bases remained unmatched. The CDR3 DNA sequence: TGTGCCATCAGTGAGCGTAGAGGGACTAGCACCTACGAGCAGTACTTC. This codes for CAISERRGTSTYEQYF.

This clonotype was observed at least ten times. The rearrangement joins TRBV9 to TRBJ2-5; 10 nucleotides agree with TRBD2. There are 15 residues in the CDR3. V lost 3 bases, J lost 5 bases, and 7 bases stayed unmatched. Germline values: CDR1 SGDLS, CDR2 YYNGEE. DNA for the CDR3: TGTGCCAGCAGCGCCAGCGGGAGGGCCATGGAGACCCAGTACTTC. It is translated as CASSASGRAMETQYF.

Comment on this clonotype: The junction and the germline gene differ at one end; a read error may be behind it. The chain uses TRBV7-3 and TRBJ1-1; D is possibly TRBD1 (6 bases). Germline V CDR1 and CDR2: SGHTA, FQGTGA. The CDR3 length is 13 residues. The CDR3: CASSLNGDTEALF. The CDR3 DNA sequence: TGTGCCAGCAGCTTAAACGGGGACACTGAAGCTTTATTT.

This clonotype was seen at least ten times. This chain joins TRBV11-1 and TRBJ2-7; D ambiguous. Looked up from germline, CDR1 is SGHAT and CDR2 is FQDESV (reference sequence). Trimming took off 5 bases at V and 1 base at J, with 12 bases between the two ends. The CDR3 length is 14 residues. The CDR3 reads CASSPARLSYEQYF. CDR3 in DNA: TGTGCCAGCAGCCCCGCCAGATTGTCCTACGAGCAGTACTTC.

This clonotype was counted only a few times. This sequence joins TRBV5-1 and TRBJ2-2; 11 nucleotides agree with TRBD2. Trimming cost V 4 bases and J 5 bases; bases outside gene matches: 7. This CDR3 has 16 residues. Germline CDR1 reads SGHRS; CDR2 reads YFSETQ. The CDR3 loop is CASSVSSSGRTGELFF. In nucleotides, the CDR3 is TGCGCCAGCAGCGTCAGCTCTAGCGGGAGGACCGGGGAGCTGTTTTTT.

This chain joins TRBV25-1 and TRBJ2-7; 8 bases are a match to TRBD2. Trimming removed 3 bases from V and 6 bases from J; junction bases left unmatched: 10. The germline gives CDR1 MGHDK, CDR2 SYGVNS. The CDR3 runs 15 residues. CDR3 in amino acids: CASSDPGRALGEQYF. CDR3 DNA sequence: TGTGCCAGCAGTGATCCCGGGAGGGCACTTGGCGAGCAGTACTTC.

The chain combines TRBV4-2 with TRBJ2-7, with TRBD1 matching over 9 bases. CDR1 is LGHNA and CDR2 is YNFKEQ in the germline V gene. The CDR3 totals 16 residues. Trimming cost V 4 bases and J 6 bases; bases outside gene matches: 13. CDR3 sequence (DNA): TGTGCCAGCAGCCTAGACGTCCGGGACAGGGTACCCGAGCAGTACTTC. Amino acids: CASSLDVRDRVPEQYF.

This clonotype was recorded many times. The CDR3 nucleotides are TGTGCTAGTCGGGACGACACGGGACTCAAAAACATTCAGTACTTC. Translating gives CASRDDTGLKNIQYF. The chain joins TRBV12-5 to TRBJ2-4, with a tentative D call TRBD2 (6 bases). Trimming removed 8 bases from V and 3 bases from J, with 17 bases in between. CDR1 and CDR2 (germline): LGHNT, FRNRAP. This CDR3 has 15 residues.

This clonotype appeared many times. The chain links TRBV19 to TRBJ2-7; 10 bases are shared with TRBD2. Germline CDR1 is LNHDA and CDR2 is SQIVND (reference sequence). The CDR3 runs 15 residues. The J segment lost 3 bases and the V segment lost 5 bases, leaving 7 bases of the junction unmatched. The CDR3 region is CASSASSGSGYEQYF. The CDR3 DNA reads TGTGCCAGTAGTGCTTCTAGCGGGAGCGGCTACGAGCAGTACTTC.

This clonotype was observed many times. The rearrangement uses TRBV20-1 and TRBJ1-1; perhaps TRBD1 as D (6 bases). CDR3 size: 11 residues. Germline assignment: CDR1 DFQATT and CDR2 SNEGSKA (reference sequence). Trimming left V 5 bases short and J 8 bases short, with 12 bases between. CDR3 region: CSAATGAEAFF. CDR3 in DNA: TGCAGTGCTGCGACAGGCGCCGAAGCTTTCTTT.

This clonotype appeared many times. V is TRBV20-1 and J is TRBJ1-5; a possible D gene is TRBD1 (5 bases). The V gene's germline CDR1 is DFQATT and CDR2 SNEGSKA (reference sequence). Between the trimmed V and J ends, which lost 2 bases and 8 bases, there was a span of 13 bases. This CDR3 has 13 residues. DNA for the CDR3: TGCAGTGCTAGACAGGGTAGCCAAAAGCCCCAGCATTTT. This sequence encodes CSARQGSQKPQHF.

This clonotype appeared many times. The V call is TRBV7-9, the J call TRBJ1-1, with a tentative D call TRBD1 (6 bases). Germline V gene sequence: CDR1 SEHNR, CDR2 FQNEAQ (reference sequence). V was pared by 0 bases and J by 0 bases, with 8 bases between. This CDR3 region has 15 residues. The CDR3: CASSLATGVNTEAFF. DNA for the CDR3: TGTGCCAGCAGCTTAGCGACAGGCGTGAACACTGAAGCTTTCTTT.